The 24 T cell receptor beta chains presented below share a single source sample, sequenced in a study of blood T cell repertoires in COVID-19. The assay was immunoSEQ multiplex PCR, and TCRdb's table has in-frame clones only and misses some. Found here are under 100,000 clones, around 83% of them singletons; the top ten hold over 15%. Sequences were obtained from peripheral blood. These receptors came from a woman aged 55-75 years with acute or convalescent COVID-19.

The chain joins TRBV28 to TRBJ1-5; TRBD1 matches at 7 bases. J was trimmed by 0 bases and V by 3 bases; bases with no gene match: 17. CDR1 MDHEN and CDR2 SYDVKM come from the germline V gene. The CDR3 is 20 residues long. The CDR3 coding sequence is TGTGCCAGCAGTTTTGCCGGAGTCGACAGGGCAACGCTTAGCAATCAGCCCCAGCATTTT. Translating gives CASSFAGVDRATLSNQPQHF.

This chain links TRBV7-6 with TRBJ2-5; 9 bases map to TRBD1. The ends lost 5 bases at V and 5 bases at J; junction bases unmatched: 6. Germline CDR1 and CDR2: SGHVS and FNYEAQ. The CDR3 consists of 14 residues. CDR3 sequence reads: CASSLTGGAETQYF. DNA of the CDR3: TGTGCCAGCAGCCTCACAGGGGGCGCTGAGACCCAGTACTTC.

The gene calls are TRBV29-1 and TRBJ1-2; D is uncertain. From germline, CDR1 is SQVTM and CDR2 ANQGSEA. The CDR3 runs 12 residues. Between the trimmed V and J ends, which lost 4 bases and 6 bases, there was a span of 12 bases. The CDR3, as DNA: TGCAGCGTTGGGGAGGGCTTCGATGGCTACACCTTC. Residues: CSVGEGFDGYTF.

The V and J genes are TRBV7-6 and TRBJ1-2; 7 nucleotides match TRBD1. V was pared by 4 bases and J by 0 bases, with 5 bases of the junction left unmatched. The germline CDR1 and CDR2 sequences are SGHVS and FNYEAQ. The CDR3 has 15 amino acids. The CDR3 sequence: CASSSWDSTNYGYTF. The CDR3 DNA reads TGTGCCAGCAGCTCATGGGACAGTACTAACTATGGCTACACCTTC.

DNA for the CDR3: TGTGCCAGCAGTTCCACCTCGGGTGGGGCTTACAATGAGCAGTTCTTC. Residues: CASSSTSGGAYNEQFF. This rearrangement joins TRBV6-5 to TRBJ2-1; D is possibly TRBD1 (5 bases). The CDR3 is 16 residues long. In germline, CDR1 is MNHEY, CDR2 SVGAGI. Trimming removed 4 bases at V and 4 bases at J, with 17 bases between.

The chain has TRBV20-1 and TRBJ2-1; 8 positions match TRBD2. The J segment lost 0 bases and the V segment lost 3 bases, leaving 4 bases of the junction unmatched. The CDR3 runs 15 residues. In germline, CDR1 is DFQATT, CDR2 SNEGSKA (reference sequence). The CDR3 DNA is TGCAGTGCTAGTGGGACTAGGACCTCCTACAATGAGCAGTTCTTC. Amino acid sequence: CSASGTRTSYNEQFF.

As concerns this clone: The sample holds other DNA sequences that translate to the same CDR3. The CDR3 spells CASSQDRNYGYTF. CDR3 coding DNA: TGTGCCAGCAGCCAAGACAGGAACTATGGCTACACCTTC. This chain uses TRBV12-3 or TRBV12-4 with TRBJ1-2; a weak D match, TRBD1 (6 bases). The CDR3 runs to 13 residues. Trimming stripped 6 bases from V and 2 bases from J, with 10 bases between.

The chain carries TRBV7-8 and TRBJ2-7; no clear D gene. The ends were cut back, 0 bases at V and 2 bases at J, with 11 bases in the middle. The CDR3 is made up of 15 amino acids. Germline loops: CDR1 SGHVS, CDR2 FQNEAQ. CDR3 bases: TGTGCCAGCAGCTTAGCCAGACTCCCGCCCTACGAGCAGTACTTC. It encodes CASSLARLPPYEQYF.

This clone showed up just a few times. V gene TRBV28 combines with J gene TRBJ1-2; no firm D call. Germline V lookup: CDR1 MDHEN, CDR2 SYDVKM. The ends were cut back, 7 bases at V and 0 bases at J, with 15 bases in the middle. The CDR3 is 15 amino acids. The CDR3, as DNA: TGTGCCAGCACCCGGGGAGGTTGGACTAACTATGGCTACACCTTC. This encodes CASTRGGWTNYGYTF.

The V gene is TRBV7-3, the J gene TRBJ1-1; 9 bases match TRBD1. Per germline, CDR1 SGHTA and CDR2 FQGTGA. The junction had 5 bases not matched to a gene; V was cut back by 5 bases and J by 4 bases. The CDR3 is 14 residues long. CDR3 in amino acids: CASSQQGATTEAFF. The CDR3 coding sequence is TGTGCCAGCAGCCAACAGGGGGCTACCACTGAAGCTTTCTTT.

This chain joins TRBV7-8 and TRBJ1-6, with 7 bases aligning to TRBD1. Germline V gene sequence: CDR1 SGHVS, CDR2 FQNEAQ. The CDR3 covers 14 residues. V trimming: 4 bases; J trimming: 8 bases; junction bases outside the gene matches: 5. In DNA, the CDR3 is TGTGCCAGCAGCTGGGGACAGTCAGATTCACCCCTCCACTTT. Amino acids: CASSWGQSDSPLHF.

J is TRBJ1-6 and V is TRBV10-3; 9 bases fit TRBD1. V lost 3 bases, J lost 6 bases, and 3 bases stayed unmatched. The CDR3 totals 15 residues. The germline gives CDR1 ENHRY, CDR2 SYGVKD. CDR3 in DNA: TGTGCCATCAGTGACCTGGGACAGGGTAATTCACCCCTCCACTTT. The encoded protein is CAISDLGQGNSPLHF.

The J gene is TRBJ1-1, the V gene TRBV4-2; D gene unclear. The germline gives CDR1 LGHNA, CDR2 YNFKEQ. The germline V and J ends were trimmed by 1 base and 0 bases, with 9 bases remaining between them. This CDR3 has 15 residues. The CDR3 DNA reads TGTGCCAGCAGCCAAGCAACAGAAATGAACACTGAAGCTTTCTTT. It is translated as CASSQATEMNTEAFF.

The chain recombines TRBV19 with TRBJ2-1; 9 bases map to TRBD1. V shed 0 bases and J 15 bases; nucleotides not matched to a gene: 6. From germline, CDR1 is LNHDA and CDR2 SQIVND (reference sequence). This CDR3 is built from 13 residues. The CDR3 DNA reads TGTGCCAGTAGTATAGATAAATGGGACAGGGCGTTCTTC. Its translation is CASSIDKWDRAFF.

The chain carries TRBV2 and TRBJ2-1; 11 positions agree with TRBD2. The ends lost 3 bases at V and 9 bases at J; junction bases unmatched: 7. The CDR3 length is 15 residues. From germline, CDR1 is SNHLY and CDR2 FYNNEI. This CDR3 reads CASSEGSGRGSEQFF. The CDR3 DNA reads TGTGCCAGCAGTGAGGGTAGCGGGAGGGGAAGTGAGCAGTTCTTC.

This sequence joins TRBV7-9 and TRBJ2-5; no clear D. Trimming cost V 3 bases and J 0 bases, with 2 bases left between them. Germline CDR1 and CDR2: SEHNR and FQNEAQ (reference sequence). The CDR3 consists of 12 residues. The CDR3 nucleotides are TGTGCCAGCAGCTTCGACCAAGAGACCCAGTACTTC. It translates to CASSFDQETQYF.

The rearrangement joins TRBV7-2 to TRBJ2-3; 10 nucleotides line up with TRBD2. Germline-derived CDR1 and CDR2 are SGHTA and FQGNSA. The V segment lost 3 bases and the J segment 5 bases; nucleotides outside the gene matches: 2. CDR3 length equals 14 residues. DNA for the CDR3: TGTGCCAGCAGCTTTGGACTAGCGGAAGATACGCAGTATTTT. Protein sequence: CASSFGLAEDTQYF.

This clone was picked up a small number of times. CDR3 residues: CASSLGGQGVYNEQFF. CDR3 coding DNA: TGTGCCAGCAGCTTGGGGGGTCAGGGAGTTTACAATGAGCAGTTCTTC. V usage is TRBV7-2 and J usage is TRBJ2-1; possibly TRBD2 for D (6 bases). Germline lookup yields CDR1 SGHTA and CDR2 FQGNSA. The CDR3 spans 16 residues. V dropped 3 bases and J dropped 4 bases, with 16 bases sitting between them.

V gene TRBV19 combines with J gene TRBJ1-1, with 9 bases aligning to TRBD1. J was trimmed by 5 bases and V by 4 bases; bases with no gene match: 11. In germline, CDR1 is LNHDA, CDR2 SQIVND (reference sequence). The CDR3 totals 16 residues. CDR3 protein: CASSRRTGGQETEAFF. For the CDR3, the DNA is TGTGCCAGTAGTAGAAGAACAGGGGGCCAAGAGACTGAAGCTTTCTTT. The variable domain in full, with the rest retrieved from reference TRBV19 and TRBJ1-1, is DGGITQSPKYLFRKEGQNVTLSCEQNLNHDAMYWYRQDPGQGLRLIYYSQIVNDFQKGDIAEGYSVSREKKESFPLTVTSAQKNPTAFYLCASSRRTGGQETEAFFGQGTRLTVV.

The CDR3 nucleotides read TGTGCCAGCAGTTACGAGCCGGACACGAACACCGGGGAGCTGTTTTTT. Protein: CASSYEPDTNTGELFF. The rearrangement joins TRBV6-2 or TRBV6-3 to TRBJ2-2; weak D call: TRBD1 (5 bases). The ends were cut back, 2 bases at V and 0 bases at J, with 10 bases in the middle. CDR1 MNHEY and CDR2 SVGEGT come from the germline V gene. The CDR3 contains 16 residues.

The chain is built from TRBV7-9 and TRBJ1-4, with D possibly being TRBD1 (6 bases). Deletions cut 4 bases from V and 8 bases from J, with 20 bases between. The CDR3 loop spans 16 amino acids. Germline V gives CDR1 SEHNR, CDR2 FQNEAQ (reference sequence). CDR3 protein: CASSSLLGGLGEKLFF. The CDR3 coding sequence is TGTGCCAGCAGCTCGCTCCTCGGGGGGCTGGGGGAAAAACTGTTTTTT.

J is TRBJ2-3 and V is TRBV20-1, with D possibly TRBD2 on 5 matching bases. Germline CDR1 is DFQATT and CDR2 is SNEGSKA (reference sequence). The CDR3 is made up of 14 amino acids. V was cut by 3 bases and J by 4 bases, with 14 bases left in between. The CDR3 region is CSASTGVVADTQYF. CDR3 in DNA: TGCAGTGCTAGTACCGGGGTGGTGGCAGATACGCAGTATTTT.

This chain uses TRBV27 with TRBJ2-5; D uncertain. CDR3 length: 13 amino acids. The V and J ends lost 2 bases and 5 bases respectively, with 9 bases between them. Germline-derived CDR1 and CDR2 are MNHEY and SMNVEV (reference sequence). CDR3 DNA sequence: TGTGCCAGCAGTTTACAGGTTTTCGAGACCCAGTACTTC. Translating gives CASSLQVFETQYF.

The rearrangement uses TRBV20-1 and TRBJ1-2; tentative D call: TRBD1 (6 bases). Germline V gives CDR1 DFQATT, CDR2 SNEGSKA (reference sequence). This CDR3 comprises 14 residues. Trimming pared 3 bases from V and 8 bases from J, leaving 19 bases between. The CDR3 here is CSASPGTGRLGYTF. The CDR3 coding sequence is TGCAGTGCTAGTCCCGGCACAGGGCGGTTGGGCTACACCTTC.